This TCR beta chain stems from a study of regulatory T cells in long-lasting Graves disease. General study results and limits: Sharing of public clonotypes was greater in persistent patients (approximately 2,700) than in new patients (roughly 970). Persistent disease showed a preference for TRBV28, TRBJ1-2 and TRBJ2-5. Newly diagnosed Graves' patients exceeded persistent ones in TCR diversity.

The time point is: newly diagnosed GD, antithyroid drugs for less than 3 months. RNA isolated from PBMCs was used to make the TCR library. Staff took about 10 milliliters of peripheral blood and put it into EDTA tubes. This clonotype occurred many times. Its antigen is currently unknown. From germline, CDR1 is MNHEY and CDR2 SVGEGT. V lost 0 bases and J lost 8; bases outside the gene matches: 2. The CDR3 extends over 15 amino acids. With iRepertoire HTBI primers and Arm-PCR of CDR3 regions, TCR beta libraries were built. TCRdb called the multiplex PCR reads again in MiXCR, with one record for every CDR3 protein. The table shows around 330,000 distinct CDR3 sequences, with over 15% occurring only once.

The chain is built from TRBV6-2 or TRBV6-3 and TRBJ2-2, with 11 bases fitting TRBD2. The sequencing used peripheral blood mononuclear cells (PBMCs), collected at new diagnosis, from a patient treated with antithyroid drugs. The sequence was collected from a female donor with Graves disease. As DNA, the CDR3 is TGTGCCAGCAGTTACTCACTAGCGGGAGAAGGGGAGCTGTTTTTT. Protein sequence: CASSYSLAGEGELFF.